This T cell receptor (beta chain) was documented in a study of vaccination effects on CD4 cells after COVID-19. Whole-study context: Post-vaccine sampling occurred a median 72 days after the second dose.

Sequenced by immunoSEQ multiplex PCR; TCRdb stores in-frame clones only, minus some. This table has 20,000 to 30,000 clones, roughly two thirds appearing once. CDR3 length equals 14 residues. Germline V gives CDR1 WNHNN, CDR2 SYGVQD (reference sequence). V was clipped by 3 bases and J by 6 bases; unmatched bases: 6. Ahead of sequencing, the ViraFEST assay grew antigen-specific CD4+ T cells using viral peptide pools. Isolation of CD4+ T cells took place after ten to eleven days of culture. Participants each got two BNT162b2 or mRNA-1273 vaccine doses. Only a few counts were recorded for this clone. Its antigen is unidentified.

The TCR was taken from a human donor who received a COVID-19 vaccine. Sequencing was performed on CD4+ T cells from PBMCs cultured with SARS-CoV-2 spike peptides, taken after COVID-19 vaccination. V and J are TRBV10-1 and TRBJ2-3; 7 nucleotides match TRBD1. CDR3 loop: CASSEGTDQDTQYF. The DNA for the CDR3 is TGCGCCAGCAGTGAAGGGACAGACCAGGATACGCAGTATTTT.